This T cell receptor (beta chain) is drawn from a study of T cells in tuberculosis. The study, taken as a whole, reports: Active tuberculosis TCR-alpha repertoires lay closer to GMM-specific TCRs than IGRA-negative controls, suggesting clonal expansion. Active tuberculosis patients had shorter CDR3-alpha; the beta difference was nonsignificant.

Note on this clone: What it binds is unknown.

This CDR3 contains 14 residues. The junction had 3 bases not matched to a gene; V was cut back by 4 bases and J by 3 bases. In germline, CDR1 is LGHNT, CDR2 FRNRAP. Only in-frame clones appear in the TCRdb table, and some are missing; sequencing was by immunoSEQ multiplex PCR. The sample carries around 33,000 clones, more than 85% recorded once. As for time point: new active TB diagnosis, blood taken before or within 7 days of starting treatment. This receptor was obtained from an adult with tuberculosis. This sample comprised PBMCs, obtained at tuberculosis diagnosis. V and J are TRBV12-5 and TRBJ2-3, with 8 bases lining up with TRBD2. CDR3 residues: CASGWASGTDTQYF. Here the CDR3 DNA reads TGTGCTAGTGGTTGGGCTAGCGGGACAGATACGCAGTATTTT.